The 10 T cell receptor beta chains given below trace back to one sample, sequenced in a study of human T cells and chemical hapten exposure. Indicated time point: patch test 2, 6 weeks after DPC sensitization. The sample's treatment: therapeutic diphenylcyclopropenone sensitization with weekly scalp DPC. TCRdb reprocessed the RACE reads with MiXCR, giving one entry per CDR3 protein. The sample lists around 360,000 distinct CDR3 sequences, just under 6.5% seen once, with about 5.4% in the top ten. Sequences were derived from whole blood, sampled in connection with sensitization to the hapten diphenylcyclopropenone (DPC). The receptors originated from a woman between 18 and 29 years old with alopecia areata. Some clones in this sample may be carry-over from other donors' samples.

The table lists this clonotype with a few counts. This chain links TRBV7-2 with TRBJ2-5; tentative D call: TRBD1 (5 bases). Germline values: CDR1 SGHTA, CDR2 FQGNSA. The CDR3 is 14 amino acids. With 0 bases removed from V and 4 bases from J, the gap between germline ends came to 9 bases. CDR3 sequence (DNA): TGTGCCAGCAGCTTAGCGCGACAGTTAGAGACCCAGTACTTC. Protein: CASSLARQLETQYF.

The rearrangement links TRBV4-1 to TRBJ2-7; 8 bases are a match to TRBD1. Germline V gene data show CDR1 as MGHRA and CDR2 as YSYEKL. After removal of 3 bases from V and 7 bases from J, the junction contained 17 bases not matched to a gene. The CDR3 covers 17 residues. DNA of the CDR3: TGCGCCAGCAGCCACCAACTGGTGCAGGGGGCCGATGAGGAGCAGTACTTC. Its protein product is CASSHQLVQGADEEQYF.

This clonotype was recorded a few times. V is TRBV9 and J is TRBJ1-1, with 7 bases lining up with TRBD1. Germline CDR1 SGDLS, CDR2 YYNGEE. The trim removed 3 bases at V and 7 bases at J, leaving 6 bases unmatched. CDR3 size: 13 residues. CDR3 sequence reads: CASSERQGGEAFF. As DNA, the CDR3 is TGTGCCAGCAGCGAGAGACAGGGCGGTGAAGCTTTCTTT.

CDR3 protein: CASSQEGAGGNEQYF. DNA for the CDR3: TGCGCCAGCAGCCAAGAGGGGGCAGGGGGCAACGAGCAGTACTTC. This chain joins TRBV4-1 and TRBJ2-7; 8 nucleotides agree with TRBD1. Trimming at V came to 0 bases and at J to 5 bases, leaving 6 bases not matched to a gene. CDR1 and CDR2 from the germline V gene are MGHRA and YSYEKL. The CDR3 contains 15 residues.

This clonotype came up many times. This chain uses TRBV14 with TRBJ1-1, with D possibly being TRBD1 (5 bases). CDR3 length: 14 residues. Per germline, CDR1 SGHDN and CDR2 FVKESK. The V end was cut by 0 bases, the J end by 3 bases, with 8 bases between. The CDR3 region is CASSQDRGYTEAFF. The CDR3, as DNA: TGTGCCAGCAGCCAAGATCGGGGGTACACTGAAGCTTTCTTT.

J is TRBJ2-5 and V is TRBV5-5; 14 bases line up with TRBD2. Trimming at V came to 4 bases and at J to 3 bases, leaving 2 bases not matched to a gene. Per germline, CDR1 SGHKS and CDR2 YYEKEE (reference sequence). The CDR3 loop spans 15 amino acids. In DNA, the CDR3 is TGTGCCAGCAGCAAGGGACTAGCGGGGGAAGAGACCCAGTACTTC. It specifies CASSKGLAGEETQYF.

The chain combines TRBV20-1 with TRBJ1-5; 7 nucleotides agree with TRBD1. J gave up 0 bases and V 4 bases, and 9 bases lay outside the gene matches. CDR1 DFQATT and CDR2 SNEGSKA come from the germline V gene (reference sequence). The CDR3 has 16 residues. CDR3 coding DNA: TGCAGTGCTAACAGGGGAACGACGGGTAGCAATCAGCCCCAGCATTTT. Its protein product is CSANRGTTGSNQPQHF.

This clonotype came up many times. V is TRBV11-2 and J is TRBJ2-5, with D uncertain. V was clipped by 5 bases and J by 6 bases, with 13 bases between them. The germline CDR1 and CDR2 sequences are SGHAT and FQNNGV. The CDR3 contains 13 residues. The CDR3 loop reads CASSIDSPQTQYF. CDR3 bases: TGTGCCAGCAGCATTGACTCTCCTCAGACCCAGTACTTC.

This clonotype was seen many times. The CDR3 reads CASSLDGIRQPQHF. The CDR3 coding sequence is TGCGCCAGCAGCTTGGATGGGATCCGTCAGCCCCAGCATTTT. The rearrangement joins TRBV5-1 to TRBJ1-5; D not resolved. V lost 0 bases and J lost 6, with 10 bases in between. The germline V gene encodes CDR1 SGHRS and CDR2 YFSETQ. The CDR3 totals 14 residues.

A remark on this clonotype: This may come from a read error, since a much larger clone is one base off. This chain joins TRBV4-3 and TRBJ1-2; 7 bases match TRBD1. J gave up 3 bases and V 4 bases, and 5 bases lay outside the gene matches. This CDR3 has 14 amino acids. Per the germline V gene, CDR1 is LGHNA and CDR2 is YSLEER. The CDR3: CASSPGQDDYGYTF. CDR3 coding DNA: TGCGCCAGCAGCCCCGGACAGGATGACTATGGCTACACCTTC.